This T cell receptor beta chain was identified in a study of post-analysis software for immune sequencing data. This clonotype occurred a few times. The antigen is not known. Unique-molecular-identifier-tagged TCR beta cDNA libraries were used. Each CDR3 protein gets one entry after TCRdb re-called the PCR reads with MiXCR. The sample contains about 460,000 distinct CDR3 sequences, under 55% of which appear only once. Overall study findings and caveats: Normalized Chao1 diversity in multiple sclerosis patients fell significantly below that of controls. Elevated frequency relative to controls characterized roughly five TRBV segments in patients, TRBV5-6, TRBV5-1 and TRBV20-1 among them. Batch-mates among the samples co-clustered strongly by F measure.

Per germline, CDR1 MGHDK and CDR2 SYGVNS. The CDR3 runs 14 residues. V shed 4 bases and J 4 bases; nucleotides not matched to a gene: 6. V and J are TRBV25-1 and TRBJ2-5; 7 positions match TRBD2. The material sequenced was blood. The sequence was obtained from a girl aged 10-17 years with multiple sclerosis. The CDR3 is CASSAGGVGETQYF. The CDR3 DNA sequence: TGTGCCAGCAGTGCTGGGGGGGTGGGAGAGACCCAGTACTTC.